Shown below are 29 T cell receptor beta chains from a single sample sequenced in a study of blood T cell repertoires in COVID-19. Sequencing was performed with immunoSEQ multiplex PCR; in TCRdb, only in-frame clones are kept and a portion is missing. The sample contains around 180,000 clones, roughly 77% of which appear only once. The sample taken for sequencing was PBMCs or T cells enriched from blood (not recorded which). These receptors originate from a woman in her fifties or sixties with acute COVID-19.

The V gene is TRBV3-1 (or the pseudogene TRBV3-2), the J gene TRBJ2-2; TRBD1 is a possible D gene (6 bases). Trimming shortened V by 4 bases and J by 4 bases, and 13 bases separated the two germline ends. Germline CDR1 LGHDT, CDR2 YNNKEL (reference sequence). This CDR3 spans 15 amino acids. CDR3: CASSRRDKTTGELFF. The CDR3 DNA follows: TGTGCCAGCAGCCGCCGGGACAAGACCACCGGGGAGCTGTTTTTT.

The rearrangement links TRBV5-1 to TRBJ2-6; 8 positions agree with TRBD2. Losses at the gene ends were 1 base for V and 1 base for J; bases not matched to a gene: 4. The CDR3 length is 17 residues. Germline lookup yields CDR1 SGHRS and CDR2 YFSETQ. CDR3 coding DNA: TGCGCCAGCAGCTTGACGGGGGGGCCTTCTGGGGCCAACGTCCTGACTTTC. Translated: CASSLTGGPSGANVLTF.

V is TRBV28 and J is TRBJ1-6; D possibly corresponds to TRBD1 (5 bases). Germline V CDR1 and CDR2: MDHEN, SYDVKM. Trimming pared 3 bases from V and 9 bases from J, leaving 15 bases between. This CDR3 has 15 residues. CDR3: CASSFSGGLGSPLHF. CDR3 coding DNA: TGTGCCAGCAGTTTTTCTGGGGGGTTGGGTTCACCCCTCCACTTT.

The rearrangement joins TRBV18 to TRBJ1-3; D is possibly TRBD1 (5 bases). The V end was cut by 3 bases, the J end by 4 bases, with 10 bases between. Germline V gene lookup returns CDR1 KGHSH and CDR2 LQKENI. The CDR3 is 14 residues long. The DNA for the CDR3 is TGTGCCAGCTCACCGGGGGGTCTCGGAAACACCATATATTTT. Protein sequence: CASSPGGLGNTIYF.

The rearrangement joins TRBV6-5 to TRBJ1-1; D is unclear. Germline CDR1 MNHEY, CDR2 SVGAGI. The CDR3 sequence is 14 residues long. V lost 7 bases to trimming and J lost 0 bases, with 12 bases between them. CDR3 in DNA: TGTGCCAGCAAATTGGATACAGTGAACACTGAAGCTTTCTTT. It specifies CASKLDTVNTEAFF.

V gene TRBV28 combines with J gene TRBJ2-2; D is possibly TRBD1 (5 bases). Trimming shortened V by 8 bases and J by 0 bases, and 16 bases separated the two germline ends. This CDR3 region has 16 residues. Germline loops: CDR1 MDHEN, CDR2 SYDVKM. CDR3: CASGQSDFANTGELFF. CDR3 bases: TGTGCCAGCGGACAAAGCGACTTTGCGAACACCGGGGAGCTGTTTTTT.

The CDR3, as DNA: TGTGCCAGCAGTTTATATACGGTTAGGGGGCGCACTGAAGCTTTCTTT. As protein: CASSLYTVRGRTEAFF. This chain links TRBV28 with TRBJ1-1, with 7 bases matching TRBD1. The CDR3 extends over 16 amino acids. With 1 base clipped from V and 4 bases from J, the junction kept 9 bases outside the gene matches. CDR1 is MDHEN, CDR2 SYDVKM, per germline.

The chain carries TRBV5-4 and TRBJ1-1, with 7 positions matching TRBD1. V shed 1 base and J 6 bases; nucleotides not matched to a gene: 9. CDR1 is SGHNT, CDR2 YYREEE, per germline (reference sequence). The CDR3 consists of 15 residues. In nucleotides, the CDR3 is TGTGCCAGCAGCTTGAGGGGGCAATGGGGGTCTGAAGCTTTCTTT. Translating it yields CASSLRGQWGSEAFF.

The chain couples TRBV5-4 to TRBJ1-2; D may be TRBD1 (6 bases). Deletions cut 4 bases from V and 7 bases from J, with 20 bases between. In germline, CDR1 is SGHNT, CDR2 YYREEE (reference sequence). The CDR3 runs to 15 residues. The CDR3 nucleotides read TGTGCCAGCAGCCCCAGTTTACCTCGGGGGGCTGGCTACACCTTC. Its translation is CASSPSLPRGAGYTF.

The genes are TRBV19 and TRBJ1-2; a possible D gene is TRBD1 (5 bases). Germline V gene sequence: CDR1 LNHDA, CDR2 SQIVND (reference sequence). V was pared by 9 bases and J by 2 bases, with 16 bases between. This CDR3 contains 14 residues. CDR3 bases: TGTGCCAGCAGGCCCAGGGTCGGGAACTATGGCTACACCTTC. It encodes CASRPRVGNYGYTF.

The genes are TRBV7-3 and TRBJ2-2; 7 bases agree with TRBD1. The germline V gene encodes CDR1 SGHTA and CDR2 FQGTGA. The V gene end was trimmed by 6 bases and the J gene end by 6 bases; junction bases not matched to a gene: 7. The CDR3 covers 14 residues. In DNA form, the CDR3 reads TGTGCCAGCAGTTCAGACAGGGTGGCCGGGGAGCTGTTTTTT. Translating gives CASSSDRVAGELFF. Looking up the rest from reference TRBV7-3 and TRBJ2-2 gives the full variable domain: GAGVSQTPSNKVTEKGKYVELRCDPISGHTALYWYRQSLGQGPEFLIYFQGTGAADDSGLPNDRFFAVRPEGSVSTLKIQRTERGDSAVYLCASSSDRVAGELFFGEGSRLTVL.

This clone came up a few times. V usage is TRBV7-9 and J usage is TRBJ1-3, with D possibly TRBD1 on 6 matching bases. Looked up from germline, CDR1 is SEHNR and CDR2 is FQNEAQ (reference sequence). The length of the CDR3 is 16 residues. Trimming left V 5 bases short and J 6 bases short, with 20 bases between. The CDR3: CASSTNREGLQNTIYF. The CDR3 coding sequence is TGTGCCAGCAGCACAAACAGGGAAGGATTACAAAACACCATATATTTT.

Only a few counts were recorded for this clone. This sequence joins TRBV7-9 and TRBJ1-2; possibly TRBD1 for D (5 bases). Germline CDR1 reads SEHNR; CDR2 reads FQNEAQ (reference sequence). The germline V and J ends were trimmed by 4 bases and 6 bases, with 9 bases remaining between them. This CDR3 is 12 amino acids long. The CDR3 nucleotides are TGTGCCAGCAGCTCGGAGACAGATGGCTACACCTTC. The encoded protein is CASSSETDGYTF.

This clone was picked up a small number of times. The chain links TRBV7-2 to TRBJ1-6, with 10 bases lining up with TRBD1. Losses at the gene ends were 5 bases for V and 2 bases for J; bases not matched to a gene: 6. Germline V gene sequence: CDR1 SGHTA, CDR2 FQGNSA. This CDR3 has 17 amino acids. CDR3 bases: TGTGCCAGCAGCAAGCGGACAGGGGGGCCCTATAATTCACCCCTCCACTTT. Amino acid sequence: CASSKRTGGPYNSPLHF.

The chain carries TRBV7-6 and TRBJ1-2, with TRBD1 matching 7 bases. Germline lookup yields CDR1 SGHVS and CDR2 FNYEAQ. Trimming removed 5 bases from V and 6 bases from J; junction bases left unmatched: 6. This CDR3 region has 13 residues. In DNA, the CDR3 is TGTGCCAGCAGCGACCAGGGGGTGGATGGCTACACCTTC. Protein product: CASSDQGVDGYTF.

V gene TRBV10-1 combines with J gene TRBJ2-1; the match to TRBD2 covers 11 bases. The CDR3 loop spans 16 amino acids. Trimming at V came to 5 bases and at J to 7 bases, leaving 10 bases not matched to a gene. Germline CDR1 is WNHNN and CDR2 is SYGVQD (reference sequence). The CDR3 bases are TGCGCCAGCAGTACAGTAGCGGGGGGGCCTGTTAATGAGCAGTTCTTC. Residues: CASSTVAGGPVNEQFF.

This chain connects TRBV15 to TRBJ2-2; 10 nucleotides align to TRBD1. CDR3 length: 16 amino acids. The trim removed 1 base at V and 2 bases at J, leaving 1 base unmatched. From germline, CDR1 is LNHNV and CDR2 YYDKDF (reference sequence). The CDR3 DNA reads as TGTGCCACCAGCAGAGGGACAGGGGGAAACACCGGGGAGCTGTTTTTT. The encoded protein is CATSRGTGGNTGELFF.

The chain joins TRBV29-1 to TRBJ1-2; 10 nucleotides align to TRBD1. The CDR3 sequence is 15 residues long. V dropped 7 bases and J dropped 7; count of bases not matched to a gene: 15. CDR1 and CDR2 from the germline V gene are SQVTM and ANQGSEA. CDR3 sequence: CSALRAGTGVGGYTF. In nucleotides, the CDR3 is TGCAGCGCTCTACGGGCCGGGACAGGGGTCGGTGGCTACACCTTC.

The chain is built from TRBV5-4 and TRBJ2-7; 10 positions agree with TRBD2. CDR1 is SGHNT, CDR2 YYREEE, per germline (reference sequence). Losses at the gene ends were 3 bases for V and 6 bases for J; bases not matched to a gene: 9. The CDR3 loop spans 15 amino acids. The chain's CDR3 is CASSWERGGLSEQYV. DNA of the CDR3: TGTGCCAGCAGCTGGGAGCGGGGGGGCTTGAGCGAGCAGTACGTC.

Regarding this clone: Germline is not matched at one junction end, which may reflect a read error. The V and J genes are TRBV6-2 or TRBV6-3 and TRBJ1-2; 9 bases are a match to TRBD1. This CDR3 spans 11 amino acids. Germline V gene sequence: CDR1 MNHEY, CDR2 SVGEGT. CDR3 in amino acids: CASSFLQGAYF. The DNA for the CDR3 is TGTGCCAGCAGTTTCCTACAGGGGGCCTACTTC.

There are a few counts of this clone. The chain couples TRBV18 to TRBJ1-3; D possibly corresponds to TRBD1 (6 bases). Per germline, CDR1 KGHSH and CDR2 LQKENI. The V and J ends lost 4 bases and 2 bases respectively, with 9 bases between them. The CDR3 length is 14 residues. CDR3 sequence: CASSRGGTGNTIYF. CDR3 sequence (DNA): TGTGCCAGCTCACGCGGGGGCACTGGAAACACCATATATTTT.

The chain couples TRBV5-6 to TRBJ2-3; D is unclear. Trimming removed 2 bases from V and 5 bases from J, with 6 bases in between. Germline-derived CDR1 and CDR2 are SGHDT and YYEEEE. This CDR3 has 12 amino acids. The CDR3 DNA is TGTGCCAGCAGCTTTAGCCGAGATACGCAGTATTTT. As protein: CASSFSRDTQYF.

This clone was recorded only once. The chain employs TRBV6-4 and TRBJ2-1, with D possibly being TRBD1 (6 bases). The V gene lost 3 bases and the J gene lost 8 bases, with 14 bases spanning the gap. Germline V gene lookup returns CDR1 MRHNA and CDR2 SNTAGT. This CDR3 is 14 amino acids long. The CDR3 bases are TGTGCCAGCAGTGAAGGGACATCAGGGGATGAGCAGTTCTTC. This sequence encodes CASSEGTSGDEQFF.

The V call is TRBV28, the J call TRBJ2-1, with D possibly being TRBD1 (5 bases). Between the trimmed V and J ends, which lost 3 bases and 9 bases, there was a span of 18 bases. Germline V gives CDR1 MDHEN, CDR2 SYDVKM. The CDR3 has 15 residues. The DNA for the CDR3 is TGTGCCAGCAGTTTGAGGCAGGGCAATCATGGTGAGCAGTTCTTC. This gives the protein CASSLRQGNHGEQFF. The complete variable domain, with remaining parts taken from reference TRBV28 and TRBJ2-1, reads DVKVTQSSRYLVKRTGEKVFLECVQDMDHENMFWYRQDPGLGLRLIYFSYDVKMKEKGDIPEGYSVSREKKERFSLILESASTNQTSMYLCASSLRQGNHGEQFFGPGTRLTVL.

The chain links TRBV28 to TRBJ2-7, with 7 nucleotides matching TRBD1. CDR3 length equals 13 residues. Germline-derived CDR1 and CDR2 are MDHEN and SYDVKM. Trimming cost V 8 bases and J 1 base; bases outside gene matches: 5. CDR3 nucleotide sequence: TGTGCCAGCGGCCAGGGGGAATCCTACGAGCAGTACGTC. Its translation: CASGQGESYEQYV.

This chain joins TRBV28 and TRBJ1-5; D is uncertain. The CDR3 sequence is 14 residues long. CDR1 and CDR2 from the germline V gene are MDHEN and SYDVKM. The V gene lost 2 bases and the J gene lost 0 bases, with 5 bases spanning the gap. Here the CDR3 reads CASSLAVSNQPQHF. The CDR3, as DNA: TGTGCCAGCAGTTTAGCAGTTAGCAATCAGCCCCAGCATTTT. Complete variable domain (other parts from reference TRBV28 and TRBJ1-5): DVKVTQSSRYLVKRTGEKVFLECVQDMDHENMFWYRQDPGLGLRLIYFSYDVKMKEKGDIPEGYSVSREKKERFSLILESASTNQTSMYLCASSLAVSNQPQHFGDGTRLSIL.

This clone has a handful of counts. The rearrangement joins TRBV5-1 to TRBJ1-1; D is possibly TRBD1 (6 bases). The CDR3 extends over 16 amino acids. Germline CDR1 is SGHRS and CDR2 is YFSETQ. V was shortened by 0 bases and J by 0 bases, with 12 bases between the two germline ends. CDR3: CASSLVTGLMNTEAFF. In DNA, the CDR3 is TGCGCCAGCAGCTTGGTGACAGGCCTAATGAACACTGAAGCTTTCTTT.

Worth noting for this clone: A read error may produce the germline difference seen at one junction end. The chain combines TRBV7-8 with TRBJ1-1, with 8 bases that match TRBD1. From germline, CDR1 is SGHVS and CDR2 FQNEAQ. This CDR3 is 15 amino acids long. Here the CDR3 reads CASSVAGGKGTEAFF. CDR3 coding DNA: TGTGCCAGCAGCGTAGCAGGGGGCAAGGGCACTGAAGCTTTCTTT.

The rearrangement joins TRBV19 to TRBJ1-3; the match to TRBD1 covers 7 bases. Per the germline V gene, CDR1 is LNHDA and CDR2 is SQIVND (reference sequence). This CDR3 is 15 amino acids long. V was clipped by 10 bases and J by 0 bases; unmatched bases: 9. The CDR3 sequence is CATRTGDFSGNTIYF. CDR3 in DNA: TGTGCCACCCGGACAGGTGACTTCTCTGGAAACACCATATATTTT.